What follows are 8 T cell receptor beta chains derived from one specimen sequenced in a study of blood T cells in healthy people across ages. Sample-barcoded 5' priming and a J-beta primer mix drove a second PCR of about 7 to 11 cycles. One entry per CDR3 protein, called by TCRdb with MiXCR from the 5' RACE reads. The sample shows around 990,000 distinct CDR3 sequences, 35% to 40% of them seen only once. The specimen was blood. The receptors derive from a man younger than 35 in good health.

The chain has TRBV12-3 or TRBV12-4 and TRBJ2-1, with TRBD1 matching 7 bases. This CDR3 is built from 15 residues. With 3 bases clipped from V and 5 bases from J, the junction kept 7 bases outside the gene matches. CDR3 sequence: CASSLRQGKNNEQFF. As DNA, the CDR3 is TGTGCCAGCAGTTTGAGACAGGGTAAAAACAATGAGCAGTTCTTC.

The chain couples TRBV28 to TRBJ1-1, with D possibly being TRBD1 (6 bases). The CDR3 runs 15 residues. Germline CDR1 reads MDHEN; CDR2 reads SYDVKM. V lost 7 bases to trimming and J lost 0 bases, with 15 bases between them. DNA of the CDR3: TGTGCCAGCACCCAGGGGAGACACATGAACACTGAAGCTTTCTTT. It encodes CASTQGRHMNTEAFF.

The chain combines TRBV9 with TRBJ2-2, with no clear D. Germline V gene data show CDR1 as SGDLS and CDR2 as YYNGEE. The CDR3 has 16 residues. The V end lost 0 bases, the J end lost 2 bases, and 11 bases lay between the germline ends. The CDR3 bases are TGTGCCAGCAGCGTAGTCGGCCAGTTCAACACCGGGGAGCTGTTTTTT. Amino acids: CASSVVGQFNTGELFF.

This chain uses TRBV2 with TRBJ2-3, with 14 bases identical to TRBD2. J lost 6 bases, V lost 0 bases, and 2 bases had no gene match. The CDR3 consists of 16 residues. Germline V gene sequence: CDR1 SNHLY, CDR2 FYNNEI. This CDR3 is CASSEATSGGADTQYF. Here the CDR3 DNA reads TGTGCCAGCAGTGAAGCGACTAGCGGGGGGGCGGATACGCAGTATTTT.

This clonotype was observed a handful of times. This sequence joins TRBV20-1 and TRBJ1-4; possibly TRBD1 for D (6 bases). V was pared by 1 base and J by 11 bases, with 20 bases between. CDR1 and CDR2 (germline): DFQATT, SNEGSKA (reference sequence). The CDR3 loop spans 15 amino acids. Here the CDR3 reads CSARGAGTMFEKLFF. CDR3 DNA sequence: TGCAGTGCTAGAGGAGCCGGGACAATGTTTGAGAAACTGTTTTTT.

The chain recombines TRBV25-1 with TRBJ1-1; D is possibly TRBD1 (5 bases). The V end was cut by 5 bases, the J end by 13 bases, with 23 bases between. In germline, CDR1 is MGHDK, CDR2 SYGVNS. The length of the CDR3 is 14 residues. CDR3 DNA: TGTGCCAGCAGTTTAGCCGGGACGGGCGGAATTCTTTTCTTT. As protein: CASSLAGTGGILFF.

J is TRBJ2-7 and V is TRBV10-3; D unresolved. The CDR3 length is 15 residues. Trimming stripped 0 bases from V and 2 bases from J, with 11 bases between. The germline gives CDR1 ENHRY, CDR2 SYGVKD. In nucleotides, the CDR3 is TGTGCCATCAGTGAGTCGATGGCCGGTACCTACGAGCAGTACTTC. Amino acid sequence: CAISESMAGTYEQYF.

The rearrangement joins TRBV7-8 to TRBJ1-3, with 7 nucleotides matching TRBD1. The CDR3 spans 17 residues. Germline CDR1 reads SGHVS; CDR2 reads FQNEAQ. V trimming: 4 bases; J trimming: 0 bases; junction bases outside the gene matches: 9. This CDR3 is CASSSRQGRVSGNTIYF. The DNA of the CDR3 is TGTGCCAGCAGCTCCCGACAGGGAAGGGTCTCTGGAAACACCATATATTTT.